The 26 T cell receptor beta chains in this list originate from one sample, sequenced in a study of identical twins (dated by TCRdb to about 2016). The method behind the library was 5' RACE. Sequencing was performed on an Illumina HiSeq 2000. The public reads were quality trimmed at Q25 with fastp and then assembled into clones with MiXCR by TCRdb, keeping productive beta chains. Entries that share a CDR3 protein sequence are merged under the most common genes and DNA. The sample table records around 510,000 distinct CDR3 sequences; roughly 13% of these occur just once. In total, the top ten clones hold around 0.98% of the sample. The sample was also reused in another study, on yellow fever vaccine responses in identical twins.

Sequencing used CD4+ T cells sorted from blood. The origin of the receptors is a young woman in good health.

This clonotype was seen at least ten times. This rearrangement joins TRBV16 to TRBJ2-1, with TRBD1 identical over 11 bases. V lost 2 bases and J lost 8; bases outside the gene matches: 2. There are 14 residues in the CDR3. CDR1 is KGHSY and CDR2 is FQNENV in the germline V gene. For the CDR3, the DNA is TGTGCCAGCAGCCAAGGACAGGGGGCCGATGAGCAGTTCTTC. Protein product: CASSQGQGADEQFF. The full variable domain, its missing parts supplied by reference TRBV16 and TRBJ2-1, is GEEVAQTPKHLVRGEGQKAKLYCAPIKGHSYVFWYQQVLKNEFKFLISFQNENVFDETGMPKERFSAKCLPNSPCSLEIQATKLEDSAVYFCASSQGQGADEQFFGPGTRLTVL.

This clonotype was seen many times. The V and J genes are TRBV6-2 or TRBV6-3 and TRBJ2-7; the D gene is possibly TRBD1 (5 bases). This CDR3 has 12 residues. The germline V and J ends were trimmed by 8 bases and 2 bases, with 10 bases remaining between them. The germline V gene encodes CDR1 MNHEY and CDR2 SVGEGT. The CDR3 loop reads CASSDSPYEQYF. In DNA form, the CDR3 reads TGTGCCAGCTCTGACAGCCCCTACGAGCAGTACTTC.

This clonotype occurred a few times. The rearrangement links TRBV20-1 to TRBJ2-2; TRBD2 matches 13 bases. The V segment lost 6 bases and the J segment 3 bases; nucleotides outside the gene matches: 10. There are 17 residues in the CDR3. CDR1 is DFQATT, CDR2 SNEGSKA, per germline (reference sequence). In DNA form, the CDR3 reads TGCAGTGCCAGGGCACTAGCGGGAGGGCCGGACACCGGGGAGCTGTTTTTT. The encoded protein is CSARALAGGPDTGELFF.

A few counts support this clonotype. At one boundary the junction diverges from the germline segment, which might be a read error. This chain links TRBV6-2 or TRBV6-3 with TRBJ2-1; 9 bases align to TRBD1. This CDR3 comprises 17 residues. Germline V CDR1 and CDR2: MNHEY, SVGEGT. CDR3 protein: CASSDSPPGTGYNEQFF. CDR3 bases: TGTGCCAGCAGTGACTCTCCGCCCGGGACAGGGTACAATGAGCAGTTCTTC.

This sequence joins TRBV20-1 and TRBJ1-1; unclear D gene. CDR1 DFQATT and CDR2 SNEGSKA come from the germline V gene (reference sequence). With 3 bases removed from V and 3 bases from J, the gap between germline ends came to 8 bases. The CDR3 spans 12 residues. Here the CDR3 reads CSASPRDTEAFF. The CDR3 region has the DNA TGCAGTGCTAGTCCTCGTGACACTGAAGCTTTCTTT.

The chain combines TRBV6-2 or TRBV6-3 with TRBJ2-1; tentatively, D is TRBD1 or TRBD2 (6 bases each). Trimming cost V 2 bases and J 5 bases, with 13 bases left between them. This CDR3 region has 15 residues. In germline, CDR1 is MNHEY, CDR2 SVGEGT. CDR3: CASSYAGGINNEQFF. The CDR3 coding sequence is TGTGCCAGCAGTTACGCCGGGGGCATTAACAATGAGCAGTTCTTC.

In regard to this clonotype: One end of the junction fails to match germline, which may point to a read error. The chain has TRBV9 and TRBJ2-4, with TRBD2 as a possible D gene (5 bases). The CDR3 length is 13 residues. The germline gives CDR1 SGDLS, CDR2 YYNGEE. The CDR3 loop reads CASSAGAENTQYF. The CDR3 DNA is TGTGCCAGCAGTGCGGGTGCCGAAAACACTCAGTACTTC. The whole variable domain, remainder taken from reference TRBV9 and TRBJ2-4, is DSGVTQTPKHLITATGQRVTLRCSPRSGDLSVYWYQQSLDQGLQFLIQYYNGEERAKGNILERFSAQQFPDLHSELNLSSLELGDSALYFCASSAGAENTQYFGAGTRLSVL.

The table lists this clonotype with a few counts. The chain combines TRBV19 with TRBJ2-2; 9 bases agree with TRBD1. This CDR3 has 16 amino acids. Germline V lookup: CDR1 LNHDA, CDR2 SQIVND (reference sequence). V was pared by 6 bases and J by 3 bases, with 8 bases of the junction left unmatched. CDR3 amino acids: CASRPSRDRDTGELFF. CDR3 DNA: TGTGCCAGTAGGCCCTCTCGGGACAGGGACACCGGGGAGCTGTTTTTT.

This clonotype has more than one count but fewer than ten. The chain carries TRBV7-8 and TRBJ2-7, with D unresolved. With 5 bases removed from V and 0 bases from J, the gap between germline ends came to 8 bases. The CDR3 loop spans 13 amino acids. CDR1 and CDR2 (germline): SGHVS, FQNEAQ. The CDR3 DNA is TGTGCCAGCAGCCGAAGCGACTCCTACGAGCAGTACTTC. It yields the protein CASSRSDSYEQYF.

This clonotype was counted a few times. The chain has TRBV25-1 and TRBJ2-1, with TRBD2 matching over 11 bases. Germline CDR1 reads MGHDK; CDR2 reads SYGVNS. The CDR3 has 14 amino acids. The J segment lost 9 bases and the V segment lost 4 bases, leaving 5 bases of the junction unmatched. The CDR3 DNA follows: TGTGCCAGCAGTGGTAGCGGGAGGGATCGTGAGCAGTTCTTC. Its translation is CASSGSGRDREQFF.

The chain uses TRBV3-1 and TRBJ2-1; D may be TRBD2 (6 bases). V lost 1 base and J 12 bases, leaving 19 bases between the germline ends. The CDR3 extends over 15 amino acids. Germline values: CDR1 LGHDT, CDR2 YNNKEL (reference sequence). CDR3 DNA sequence: TGTGCCAGCAGCCAAGGGAGGGTTTTGACGGTAAGGCAGTTCTTC. Translating it yields CASSQGRVLTVRQFF.

This clonotype was found a few times. The gene calls are TRBV20-1 and TRBJ1-6, with 7 nucleotides matching TRBD1. This CDR3 comprises 13 residues. Per germline, CDR1 DFQATT and CDR2 SNEGSKA (reference sequence). Trimming cost V 3 bases and J 10 bases; bases outside gene matches: 6. In DNA, the CDR3 is TGCAGTGCTAGGGGGACAGACTGGTCACCCCTCCACTTT. Its translation is CSARGTDWSPLHF.

This clonotype was recorded a few times. One junction end does not reproduce the germline sequence, and a read error may be involved. The chain couples TRBV3-1 to TRBJ2-1; D gene ambiguous. The CDR3 totals 17 residues. Looked up from germline, CDR1 is LGHDT and CDR2 is YNNKEL (reference sequence). DNA of the CDR3: TGTGCCACCAGCCAAGATACGGCGGTACCCCCATCAATTGAGCAGTTCTTC. It is translated as CATSQDTAVPPSIEQFF.

This clonotype has just a few counts. This chain links TRBV4-2 with TRBJ2-3; 9 bases match TRBD2. Germline assignment: CDR1 LGHNA and CDR2 YNFKEQ. There are 19 residues in the CDR3. Trimming cost V 1 base and J 0 bases; bases outside gene matches: 11. CDR3 amino acids: CASSQAGASGRLSTDTQYF. CDR3 bases: TGTGCCAGCAGCCAAGCGGGGGCCAGCGGGAGGCTTAGCACAGATACGCAGTATTTT.

The gene calls are TRBV3-1 and TRBJ2-1; D unclear. From germline, CDR1 is LGHDT and CDR2 YNNKEL (reference sequence). This CDR3 comprises 14 residues. V was pared by 1 base and J by 5 bases, with 9 bases between. The CDR3 nucleotides read TGTGCCAGCAGCCAAGTCTCCCTCCACAATGAGCAGTTCTTC. Its protein is CASSQVSLHNEQFF.

V usage is TRBV11-2 and J usage is TRBJ2-1; possible D gene TRBD2, 5 bases. The V and J ends lost 5 bases and 9 bases respectively, with 11 bases between them. The CDR3 contains 12 residues. Germline loops: CDR1 SGHAT, CDR2 FQNNGV. The CDR3 sequence: CASSPSSGEQFF. The DNA of the CDR3 is TGTGCCAGCAGCCCTAGCTCTGGTGAGCAGTTCTTC. The variable domain in full, with the rest retrieved from reference TRBV11-2 and TRBJ2-1, is EAGVAQSPRYKIIEKRQSVAFWCNPISGHATLYWYQQILGQGPKLLIQFQNNGVVDDSQLPKDRFSAERLKGVDSTLKIQPAKLEDSAVYLCASSPSSGEQFFGPGTRLTVL.

The V gene is TRBV6-5, the J gene TRBJ2-5; the D is unclear. The V and J ends lost 0 bases and 4 bases respectively, with 12 bases between them. This CDR3 is 15 amino acids long. In germline, CDR1 is MNHEY, CDR2 SVGAGI. CDR3: CASSYSTLGGETQYF. In nucleotides, the CDR3 is TGTGCCAGCAGTTACTCGACGCTGGGCGGAGAGACCCAGTACTTC.

Turning to this clonotype: One junction end does not reproduce the germline sequence, and a read error may be involved. V is TRBV12-3 or TRBV12-4 and J is TRBJ2-5; D is perhaps TRBD1 or TRBD2 (5 bases each). This CDR3 is 18 amino acids long. The CDR3 loop is CACSLELVEGLSRETQYF. The CDR3 DNA reads TGTGCCTGCAGTTTAGAATTGGTTGAGGGGCTATCCCGAGAGACCCAGTACTTC.

The table lists this clonotype with a few counts. The chain is built from TRBV12-3 or TRBV12-4 and TRBJ2-7, with D possibly matching TRBD2 (5 bases). V lost 6 bases and J 0 bases, leaving 15 bases between the germline ends. CDR3 length: 15 amino acids. CDR3 DNA sequence: TGTGCCAGCAGGCATGGACTCGGCAACTCCTACGAGCAGTACTTC. It codes for CASRHGLGNSYEQYF.

There are many counts of this clonotype. CDR3 protein: CASSQTAEAFF. Here the CDR3 DNA reads TGTGCCAGCAGCCAAACGGCTGAAGCTTTCTTT. The rearrangement links TRBV7-9 to TRBJ1-1; D call uncertain. The germline CDR1 and CDR2 sequences are SEHNR and FQNEAQ (reference sequence). Between the trimmed V and J ends, which lost 5 bases and 6 bases, there was a span of 7 bases. CDR3 length: 11 residues.

There are a few counts of this clonotype. This rearrangement joins TRBV30 to TRBJ2-2, with D perhaps matching TRBD1 (5 bases). V was shortened by 1 base and J by 3 bases, with 6 bases between the two germline ends. The CDR3 covers 13 residues. Germline CDR1 and CDR2: GTSNPN and SVGIG (reference sequence). This chain's CDR3 is CAWSAQDTGELFF. Written as DNA, the CDR3 is TGTGCCTGGAGTGCACAGGACACCGGGGAGCTGTTTTTT.

The chain combines TRBV29-1 with TRBJ2-3; 7 positions match TRBD1. This CDR3 has 14 amino acids. The ends lost 7 bases at V and 0 bases at J; junction bases unmatched: 7. Germline CDR1 SQVTM, CDR2 ANQGSEA. The CDR3 nucleotides are TGCAGCGCACGACCGGGACAGAGCACAGATACGCAGTATTTT. The encoded protein is CSARPGQSTDTQYF.

This clonotype showed up just a few times. The chain couples TRBV7-9 to TRBJ2-2; 11 bases agree with TRBD1. Unmatched junction bases numbered 6, after V lost 7 bases and J lost 5 bases. Germline V lookup: CDR1 SEHNR, CDR2 FQNEAQ (reference sequence). The CDR3 has 15 residues. CDR3 in DNA: TGTGCCAGCAACGGACAGGGGGCTGGAACCGGGGAGCTGTTTTTT. Protein product: CASNGQGAGTGELFF.

V is TRBV3-1 and J is TRBJ2-1, with 8 bases that match TRBD1. Germline CDR1 reads LGHDT; CDR2 reads YNNKEL (reference sequence). The V gene end was trimmed by 1 base and the J gene end by 7 bases; junction bases not matched to a gene: 6. The CDR3 is made up of 15 amino acids. The CDR3 DNA reads as TGTGCCAGCAGCCAAGGAGGGCAGGGGGCTAATGAGCAGTTCTTC. Translated, it gives CASSQGGQGANEQFF.

A few counts support this clonotype. The V call is TRBV5-1, the J call TRBJ2-3, with TRBD2 matching 13 bases. The CDR3 extends over 17 amino acids. J gave up 0 bases and V 4 bases, and 5 bases lay outside the gene matches. Germline lookup yields CDR1 SGHRS and CDR2 YFSETQ. CDR3: CASSRGLAGASTDTQYF. The CDR3 DNA sequence: TGCGCCAGCAGCAGAGGACTAGCGGGGGCTAGCACAGATACGCAGTATTTT.

This clonotype showed up just a few times. V usage is TRBV12-3 or TRBV12-4 and J usage is TRBJ2-4; 9 positions agree with TRBD2. This CDR3 region has 15 residues. V dropped 5 bases and J dropped 2; count of bases not matched to a gene: 4. DNA of the CDR3: TGTGCCAGCAGTGACTCTAGCGGGACCAAAAACATTCAGTACTTC. This codes for CASSDSSGTKNIQYF.